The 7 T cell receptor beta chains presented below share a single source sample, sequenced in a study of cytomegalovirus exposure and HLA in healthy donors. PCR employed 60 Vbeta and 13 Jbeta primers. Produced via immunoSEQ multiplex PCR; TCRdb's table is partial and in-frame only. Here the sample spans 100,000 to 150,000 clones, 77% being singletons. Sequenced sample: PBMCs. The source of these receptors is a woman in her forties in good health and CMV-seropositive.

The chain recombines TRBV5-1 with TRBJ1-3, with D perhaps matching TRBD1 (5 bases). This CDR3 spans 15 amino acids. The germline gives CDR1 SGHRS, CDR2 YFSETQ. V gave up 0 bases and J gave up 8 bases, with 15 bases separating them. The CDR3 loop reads CASSLAAGDRDTIYF. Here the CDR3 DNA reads TGCGCCAGCAGCTTGGCCGCGGGGGATCGGGACACCATATATTTT.

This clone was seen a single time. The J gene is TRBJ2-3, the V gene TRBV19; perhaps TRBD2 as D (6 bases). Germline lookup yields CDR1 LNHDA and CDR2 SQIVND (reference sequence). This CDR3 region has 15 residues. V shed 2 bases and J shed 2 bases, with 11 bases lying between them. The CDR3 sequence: CASSIIAALTDTQYF. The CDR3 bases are TGTGCCAGTAGTATAATAGCGGCCCTCACAGATACGCAGTATTTT. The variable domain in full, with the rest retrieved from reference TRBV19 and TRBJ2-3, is DGGITQSPKYLFRKEGQNVTLSCEQNLNHDAMYWYRQDPGQGLRLIYYSQIVNDFQKGDIAEGYSVSREKKESFPLTVTSAQKNPTAFYLCASSIIAALTDTQYFGPGTRLTVL.

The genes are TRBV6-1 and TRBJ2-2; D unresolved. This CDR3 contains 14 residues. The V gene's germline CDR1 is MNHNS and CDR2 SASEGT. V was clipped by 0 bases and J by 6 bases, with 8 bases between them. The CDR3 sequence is CASSEAPVPGELFF. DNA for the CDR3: TGTGCCAGCAGTGAAGCCCCGGTGCCCGGGGAGCTGTTTTTT.

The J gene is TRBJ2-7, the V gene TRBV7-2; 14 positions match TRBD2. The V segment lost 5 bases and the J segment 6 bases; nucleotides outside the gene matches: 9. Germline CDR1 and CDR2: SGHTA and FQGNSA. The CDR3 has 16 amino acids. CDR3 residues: CASSRTGTSGSREQYF. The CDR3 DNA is TGTGCCAGCAGCCGCACCGGGACTAGCGGGAGTCGCGAGCAGTACTTC.

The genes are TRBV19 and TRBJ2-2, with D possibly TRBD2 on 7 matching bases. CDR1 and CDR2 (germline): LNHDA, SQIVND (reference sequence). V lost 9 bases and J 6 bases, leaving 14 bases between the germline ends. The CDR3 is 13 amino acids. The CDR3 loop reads CASYKGGAGELFF. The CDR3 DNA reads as TGTGCCAGCTATAAAGGGGGGGCCGGGGAGCTGTTTTTT.

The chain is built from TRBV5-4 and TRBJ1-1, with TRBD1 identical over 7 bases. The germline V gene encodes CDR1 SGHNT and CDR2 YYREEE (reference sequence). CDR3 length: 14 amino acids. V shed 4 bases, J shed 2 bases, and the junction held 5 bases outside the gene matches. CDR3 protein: CASSGRQGNTEAFF. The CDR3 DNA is TGTGCCAGCAGCGGGCGACAGGGTAACACTGAAGCTTTCTTT.

Here the CDR3 DNA reads TGTGCCAGCAGCTTCGATCTAGCGGGAGCACCACAAGAGACCCAGTACTTC. Residues: CASSFDLAGAPQETQYF. The genes are TRBV5-6 and TRBJ2-5; the match to TRBD2 covers 10 bases. V lost 2 bases to trimming and J lost 2 bases; unmatched junction nucleotides: 9. The CDR3 runs 17 residues. CDR1 is SGHDT, CDR2 YYEEEE, per germline.